The clone carrying this T cell receptor (beta chain) was detected a few times. V was shortened by 6 bases and J by 10 bases, with 16 bases between the two germline ends. Germline-derived CDR1 and CDR2 are MNHNY and SVGAGI (reference sequence). The CDR3 has 12 amino acids. The assay was immunoSEQ multiplex PCR, and TCRdb's table has in-frame clones only and misses some. In the table there are around 110,000 clones, nearly 95% of which are singletons. These data belong to a study of control samples from healthy donors and cancer patients. Input material: blood. This clonotype was obtained from a man in his thirties or forties in good health. The genes are TRBV6-6 and TRBJ2-7; D remains ambiguous. The CDR3 sequence: CASSSQFTRQYV. The CDR3, as DNA: TGTGCCAGCAGCTCGCAATTCACGAGACAGTACGTC.